One and the same sample provided the 5 T cell receptor beta chains below, sequenced in a study of T cells in Graves' hyperthyroidism and ophthalmopathy. Amplification of TCR beta CDR3 regions was performed using RNA transcripts as template. Using the HTBI primer set, a first-round RT-PCR was run on the TCR CDR3. TCRdb reprocessed the multiplex PCR reads via MiXCR and lists one record per CDR3 protein. The table has roughly 570,000 distinct CDR3 sequences, 40% to 55% seen once; the top ten hold around 17%. The sample was peripheral blood or thyroid tissue (not recorded which). All receptors derive from an adult woman with Graves' disease, either hyperthyroidism or ophthalmopathy (not recorded which).

This chain uses TRBV7-9 with TRBJ2-7; D might be TRBD1 or TRBD2, each matching 5 bases. Per the germline V gene, CDR1 is SEHNR and CDR2 is FQNEAQ (reference sequence). The CDR3 extends over 14 amino acids. Trimming pared 8 bases from V and 3 bases from J, leaving 17 bases between. CDR3 sequence: CASRAGSGGYEQYF. The CDR3 DNA is TGTGCCAGCCGAGCCGGGTCTGGGGGCTACGAGCAGTACTTC. Full variable domain (remainder filled in from reference TRBV7-9 and TRBJ2-7): DTGVSQNPRHKITKRGQNVTFRCDPISEHNRLYWYRQTLGQGPEFLTYFQNEAQLEKSRLLSDRFSAERPKGSFSTLEIQRTEQGDSAMYLCASRAGSGGYEQYFGPGTRLTVT.

This clonotype was seen repeatedly, ten times or more. The V gene is TRBV12-3 or TRBV12-4, the J gene TRBJ2-7, with 7 bases that match TRBD2. The CDR3 spans 15 residues. The ends lost 2 bases at V and 7 bases at J; junction bases unmatched: 11. For the CDR3, the DNA is TGTGCCAGCAGTTTATCTAGCGGCGAAGGTCGTGAGCAGTACTTC. This translates into CASSLSSGEGREQYF.

This clonotype was found a few times. This chain joins TRBV20-1 and TRBJ2-7; 9 nucleotides agree with TRBD2. The CDR3 contains 15 residues. J lost 5 bases, V lost 0 bases, and 8 bases had no gene match. The germline gives CDR1 DFQATT, CDR2 SNEGSKA (reference sequence). The CDR3 protein is CSARDPIAGVDEQYF. The CDR3, as DNA: TGCAGTGCTAGAGATCCTATAGCGGGAGTAGACGAGCAGTACTTC.

The chain joins TRBV19 to TRBJ1-2; 7 positions match TRBD1. Per germline, CDR1 LNHDA and CDR2 SQIVND (reference sequence). The CDR3 totals 12 residues. V trimming: 4 bases; J trimming: 10 bases; junction bases outside the gene matches: 6. The CDR3 region has the DNA TGTGCCAGTAGTACCCACAGGGGTGACTACACCTTC. Its translation: CASSTHRGDYTF.

The chain recombines TRBV14 with TRBJ2-7; D tentatively fits TRBD1 or TRBD2 (5 bases each). The germline CDR1 and CDR2 sequences are SGHDN and FVKESK. This CDR3 spans 13 amino acids. Trimming cost V 1 base and J 5 bases, with 9 bases left between them. The CDR3 here is CASSQGRDHEQYF. CDR3 in DNA: TGTGCCAGCAGCCAAGGCAGGGACCACGAGCAGTACTTC.